This T cell receptor beta chain was documented in a study of CD8 T cells in ankylosing spondylitis. The germline V and J ends were trimmed by 3 bases and 3 bases, with 11 bases remaining between them. The CDR3 covers 15 residues. This clonotype was detected a few times. The antigen is unknown. 5'-RACE, quantitative and with molecular barcodes, yielded the TCR beta libraries. TCRdb reprocessed the 5' RACE reads with MiXCR, giving one entry per CDR3 protein. The sample holds 330,000 or so distinct CDR3 sequences, less than 10% seen once. The study's findings and limits: In ankylosing spondylitis blood, a motif of seven or eight highly homologous TCR beta variants appeared characteristic. CD8+ by phenotype, disease-linked clones were relatively rare in peripheral blood.

The rearrangement uses TRBV12-3 or TRBV12-4 and TRBJ2-2; D unresolved. This sequence originates from a male donor with ankylosing spondylitis. The sample comprised blood, either unsorted or a sorted T cell fraction (not recorded which). CDR3 region: CASSFTYADTGELFF. The CDR3 nucleotides are TGTGCCAGCAGTTTTACGTACGCCGACACCGGGGAGCTGTTTTTT.